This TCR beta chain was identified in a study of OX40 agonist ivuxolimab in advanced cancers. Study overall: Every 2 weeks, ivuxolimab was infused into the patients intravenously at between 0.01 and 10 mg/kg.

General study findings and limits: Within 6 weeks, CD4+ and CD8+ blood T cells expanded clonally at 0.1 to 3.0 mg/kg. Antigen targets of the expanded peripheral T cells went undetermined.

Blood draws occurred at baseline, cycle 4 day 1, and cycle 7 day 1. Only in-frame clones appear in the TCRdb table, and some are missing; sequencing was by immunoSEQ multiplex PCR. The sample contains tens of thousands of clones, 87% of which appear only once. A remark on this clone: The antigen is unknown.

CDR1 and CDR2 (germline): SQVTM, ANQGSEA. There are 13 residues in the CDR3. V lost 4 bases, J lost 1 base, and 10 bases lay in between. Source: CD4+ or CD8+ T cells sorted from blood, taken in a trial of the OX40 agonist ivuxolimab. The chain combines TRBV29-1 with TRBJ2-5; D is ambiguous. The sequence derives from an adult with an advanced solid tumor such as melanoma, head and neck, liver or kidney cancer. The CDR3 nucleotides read TGCAGCGTTGTCCCTAGTCTCCAAGAGACCCAGTACTTC. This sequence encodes CSVVPSLQETQYF.